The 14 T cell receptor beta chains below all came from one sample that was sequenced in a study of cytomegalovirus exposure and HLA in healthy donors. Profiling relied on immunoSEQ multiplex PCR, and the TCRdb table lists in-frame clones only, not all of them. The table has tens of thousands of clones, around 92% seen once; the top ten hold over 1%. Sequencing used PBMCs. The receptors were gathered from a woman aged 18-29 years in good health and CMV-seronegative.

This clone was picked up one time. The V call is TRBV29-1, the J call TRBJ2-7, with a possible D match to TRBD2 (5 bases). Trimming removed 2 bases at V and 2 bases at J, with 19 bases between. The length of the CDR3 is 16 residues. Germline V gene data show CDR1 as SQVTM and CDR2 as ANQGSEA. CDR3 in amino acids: CSVESPGWERPYEQYF. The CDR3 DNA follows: TGCAGCGTTGAATCCCCCGGATGGGAGAGACCCTACGAGCAGTACTTC.

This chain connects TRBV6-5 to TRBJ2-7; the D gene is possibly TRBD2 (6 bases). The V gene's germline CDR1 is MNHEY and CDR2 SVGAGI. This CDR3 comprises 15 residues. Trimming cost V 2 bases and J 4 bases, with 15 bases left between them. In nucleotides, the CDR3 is TGTGCCAGCAGTTACGGTGGGGGGAGTGAGTACGAGCAGTACTTC. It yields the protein CASSYGGGSEYEQYF.

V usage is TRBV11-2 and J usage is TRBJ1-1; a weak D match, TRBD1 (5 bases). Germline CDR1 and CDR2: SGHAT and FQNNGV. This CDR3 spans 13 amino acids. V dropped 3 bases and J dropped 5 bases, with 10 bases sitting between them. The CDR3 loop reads CASSFGGRTEAFF. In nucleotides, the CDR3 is TGTGCCAGCAGCTTCGGGGGACGGACTGAAGCTTTCTTT.

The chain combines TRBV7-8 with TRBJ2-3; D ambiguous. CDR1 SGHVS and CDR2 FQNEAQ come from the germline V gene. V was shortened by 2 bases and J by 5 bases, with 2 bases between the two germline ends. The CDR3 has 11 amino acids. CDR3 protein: CASSLLDTQYF. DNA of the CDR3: TGTGCCAGCAGCTTACTAGATACGCAGTATTTT.

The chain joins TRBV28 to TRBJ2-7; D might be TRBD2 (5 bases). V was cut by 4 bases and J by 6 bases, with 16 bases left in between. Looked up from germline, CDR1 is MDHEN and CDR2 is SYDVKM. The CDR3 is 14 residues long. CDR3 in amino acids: CASSSHSVAGEQYF. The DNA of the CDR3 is TGTGCCAGCAGTTCACATAGCGTGGCGGGCGAGCAGTACTTC. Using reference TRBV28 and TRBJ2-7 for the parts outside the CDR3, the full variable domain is DVKVTQSSRYLVKRTGEKVFLECVQDMDHENMFWYRQDPGLGLRLIYFSYDVKMKEKGDIPEGYSVSREKKERFSLILESASTNQTSMYLCASSSHSVAGEQYFGPGTRLTVT.

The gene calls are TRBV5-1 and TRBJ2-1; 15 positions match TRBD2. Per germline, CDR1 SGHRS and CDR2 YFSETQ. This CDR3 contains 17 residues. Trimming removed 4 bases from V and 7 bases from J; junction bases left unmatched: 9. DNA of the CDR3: TGCGCCAGCAGCGCACGGGGACTAGCGGGAGGTAGGAATGAGCAGTTCTTC. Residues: CASSARGLAGGRNEQFF. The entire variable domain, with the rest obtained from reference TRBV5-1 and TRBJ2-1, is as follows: KAGVTQTPRYLIKTRGQQVTLSCSPISGHRSVSWYQQTPGQGLQFLFEYFSETQRNKGNFPGRFSGRQFSNSRSEMNVSTLELGDSALYLCASSARGLAGGRNEQFFGPGTRLTVL.

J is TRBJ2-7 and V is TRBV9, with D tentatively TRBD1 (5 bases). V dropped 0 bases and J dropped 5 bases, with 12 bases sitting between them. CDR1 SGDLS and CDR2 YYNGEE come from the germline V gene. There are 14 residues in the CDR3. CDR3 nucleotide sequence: TGTGCCAGCAGCGTAGGGGGCAGGGCAAACGAGCAGTACTTC. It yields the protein CASSVGGRANEQYF.

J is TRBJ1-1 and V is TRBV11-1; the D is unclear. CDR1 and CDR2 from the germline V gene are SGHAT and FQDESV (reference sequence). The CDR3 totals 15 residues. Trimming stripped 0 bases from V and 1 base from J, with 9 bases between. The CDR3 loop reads CASSLAIGENTEAFF. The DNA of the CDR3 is TGTGCCAGCAGCTTAGCAATCGGAGAGAACACTGAAGCTTTCTTT.

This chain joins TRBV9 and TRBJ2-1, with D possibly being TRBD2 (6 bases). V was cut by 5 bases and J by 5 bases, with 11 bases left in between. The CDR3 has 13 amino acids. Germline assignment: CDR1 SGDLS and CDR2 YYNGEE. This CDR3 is CASRGPGDNEQFF. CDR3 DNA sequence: TGTGCCAGCAGGGGCCCGGGGGACAATGAGCAGTTCTTC.

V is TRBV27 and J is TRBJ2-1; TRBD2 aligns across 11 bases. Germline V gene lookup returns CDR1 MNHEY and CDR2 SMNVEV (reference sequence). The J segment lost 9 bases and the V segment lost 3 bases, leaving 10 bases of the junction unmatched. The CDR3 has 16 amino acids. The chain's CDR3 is CASSFSGRAGTGEQFF. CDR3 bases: TGTGCCAGCAGTTTTAGCGGGAGGGCCGGAACAGGTGAGCAGTTCTTC.

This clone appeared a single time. The CDR3 here is CASESSGGTETQYF. The CDR3 DNA follows: TGTGCCAGCGAAAGTAGCGGGGGGACAGAGACCCAGTACTTC. The chain employs TRBV2 and TRBJ2-5; 10 bases agree with TRBD2. With V trimmed by 8 bases and J by 4 bases, 7 bases remained unmatched. The germline V gene has CDR1 SNHLY and CDR2 FYNNEI. The CDR3 totals 14 residues.

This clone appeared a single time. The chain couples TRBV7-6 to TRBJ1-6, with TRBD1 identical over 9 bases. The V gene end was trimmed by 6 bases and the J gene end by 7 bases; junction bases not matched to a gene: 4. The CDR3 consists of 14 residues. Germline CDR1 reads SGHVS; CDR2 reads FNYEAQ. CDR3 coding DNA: TGTGCCAGCAGTTCCGGGACAGGGAATTCACCCCTCCACTTT. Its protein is CASSSGTGNSPLHF.

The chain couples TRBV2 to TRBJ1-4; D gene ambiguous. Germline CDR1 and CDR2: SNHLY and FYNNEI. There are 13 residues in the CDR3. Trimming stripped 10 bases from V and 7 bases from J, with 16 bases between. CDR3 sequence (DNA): TGTGCCACCAAGTGGGAGCTCGGTGAAAAACTGTTTTTT. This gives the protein CATKWELGEKLFF.

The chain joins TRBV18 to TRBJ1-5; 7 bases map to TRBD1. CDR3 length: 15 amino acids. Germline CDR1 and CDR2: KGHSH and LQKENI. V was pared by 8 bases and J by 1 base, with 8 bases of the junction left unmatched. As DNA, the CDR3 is TGTGCCAGCCCCGACAGGGAATGGAGCAATCAGCCCCAGCATTTT. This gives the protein CASPDREWSNQPQHF.